This T cell receptor beta chain was observed in a study of blood T cells in healthy people across ages. The germline V gene encodes CDR1 SQVTM and CDR2 ANQGSEA. There are 11 residues in the CDR3. Trimming stripped 6 bases from V and 8 bases from J, with 11 bases between. A sample-barcoded 5' primer and a J-beta primer mix were used in a second PCR of about 7 to 12 cycles. TCRdb independently ran MiXCR on the 5' RACE reads; one entry per CDR3 protein. In the table there are fewer than 1,000,000 distinct CDR3 sequences, roughly 44% of which are singletons. The sample was blood. The clonotype was recovered from a man between 60 and 70 years old in good health. The chain employs TRBV29-1 and TRBJ2-1; D uncertain. Here the CDR3 reads CSVDYKDEQFF. The CDR3 nucleotides read TGCAGCGTGGATTACAAGGATGAGCAGTTCTTC.